In this sample, the clone carrying this T cell receptor (beta chain) turned up many times. Its specificity is not known. Per the germline V gene, CDR1 is SNHLY and CDR2 is FYNNEI. With 7 bases removed from V and 6 bases from J, the gap between germline ends came to 13 bases. The CDR3 extends over 12 amino acids. This sample was taken from a study of T cells in Graves' hyperthyroidism and ophthalmopathy. Regarding the study as a whole: Blood also held most thyroid clonotypes expanded beyond 0.001. Ophthalmopathy onset followed model prediction by a median about seven months. A 13 V-J signature model discriminated ophthalmopathy versus stable hyperthyroidism.

The TCR beta CDR3 regions underwent amplification using RNA transcripts as the source. TCR CDR3 underwent first-round RT-PCR with the HTBI primer set. Each CDR3 protein is one row after TCRdb ran MiXCR on the multiplex PCR reads. The sample shows hundreds of thousands of distinct CDR3 sequences, approximately 42% of them seen only once. The study left out patients who had uncontrolled infection, other autoimmune disease, pregnancy or lactation. The V and J genes are TRBV2 and TRBJ2-7; D is possibly TRBD2 (6 bases). The clonotype comes from an adult man with Graves' disease, either hyperthyroidism or ophthalmopathy (not recorded which). Source material: peripheral blood or thyroid tissue (not recorded which). CDR3 coding DNA: TGTGCCAGCAATCCGGGACTTTCCGAGCAGTACTTC. Protein product: CASNPGLSEQYF.